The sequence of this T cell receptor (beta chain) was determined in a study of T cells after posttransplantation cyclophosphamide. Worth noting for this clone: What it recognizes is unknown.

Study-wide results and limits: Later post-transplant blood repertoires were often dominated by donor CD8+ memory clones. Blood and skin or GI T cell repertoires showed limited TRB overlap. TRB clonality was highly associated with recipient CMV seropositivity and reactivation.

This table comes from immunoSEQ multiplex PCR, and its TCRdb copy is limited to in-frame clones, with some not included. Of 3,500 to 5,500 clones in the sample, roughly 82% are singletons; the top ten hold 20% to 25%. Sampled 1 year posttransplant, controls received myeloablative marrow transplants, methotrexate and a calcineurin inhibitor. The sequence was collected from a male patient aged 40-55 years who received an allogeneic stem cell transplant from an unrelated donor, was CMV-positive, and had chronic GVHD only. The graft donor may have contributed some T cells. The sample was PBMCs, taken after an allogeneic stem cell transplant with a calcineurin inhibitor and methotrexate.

CDR3 sequence: CASSLGTSGNNEQFF. In DNA form, the CDR3 reads TGTGCCAGCAGCCTCGGGACTAGCGGGAACAATGAGCAGTTCTTC. The rearrangement uses TRBV7-2 and TRBJ2-1; 13 bases map to TRBD2. J was trimmed by 5 bases and V by 5 bases; bases with no gene match: 3. Germline V gene data show CDR1 as SGHTA and CDR2 as FQGNSA. The CDR3 is 15 residues long.